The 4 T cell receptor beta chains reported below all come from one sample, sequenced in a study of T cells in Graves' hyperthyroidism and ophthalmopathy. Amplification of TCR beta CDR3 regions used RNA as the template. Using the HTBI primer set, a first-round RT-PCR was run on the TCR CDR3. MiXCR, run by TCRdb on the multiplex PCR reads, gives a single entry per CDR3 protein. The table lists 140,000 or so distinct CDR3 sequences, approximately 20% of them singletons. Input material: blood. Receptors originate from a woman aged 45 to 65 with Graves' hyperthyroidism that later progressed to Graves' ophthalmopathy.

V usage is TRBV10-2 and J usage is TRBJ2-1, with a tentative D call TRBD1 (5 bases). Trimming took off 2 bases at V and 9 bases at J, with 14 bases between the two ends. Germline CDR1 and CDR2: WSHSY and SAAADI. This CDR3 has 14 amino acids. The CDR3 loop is CASSEVLGVGEQFF. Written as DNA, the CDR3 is TGCGCCAGCAGTGAGGTATTAGGGGTCGGTGAGCAGTTCTTC.

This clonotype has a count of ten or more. In nucleotides, the CDR3 is TGTGCCAGCAGTTTAGTCCTAGCGGAGTACGAGCAGTACTTC. It translates to CASSLVLAEYEQYF. The chain carries TRBV28 and TRBJ2-7; TRBD2 matches at 7 bases. Trimming cost V 2 bases and J 4 bases; bases outside gene matches: 5. The CDR3 loop spans 14 amino acids. Looked up from germline, CDR1 is MDHEN and CDR2 is SYDVKM.

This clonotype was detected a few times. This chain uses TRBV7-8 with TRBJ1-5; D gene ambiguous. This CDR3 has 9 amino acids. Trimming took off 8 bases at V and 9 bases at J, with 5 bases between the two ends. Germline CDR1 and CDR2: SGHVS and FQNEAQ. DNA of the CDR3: TGTGCCAGCCCGGGGCCCCAGCATTTT. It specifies CASPGPQHF. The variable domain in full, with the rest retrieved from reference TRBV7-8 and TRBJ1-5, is GAGVSQSPRYKVAKRGQDVALRCDPISGHVSLFWYQQALGQGPEFLTYFQNEAQLDKSGLPSDRFFAERPEGSVSTLKIQRTQQEDSAVYLCASPGPQHFGDGTRLSIL.

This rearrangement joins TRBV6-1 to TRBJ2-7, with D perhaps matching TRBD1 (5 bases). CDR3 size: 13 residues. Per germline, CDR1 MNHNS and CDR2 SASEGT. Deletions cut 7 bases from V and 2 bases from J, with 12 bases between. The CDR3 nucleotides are TGTGCCAGCAAACAAGCAGGGACCTACGAGCAGTACTTC. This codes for CASKQAGTYEQYF.